This T cell receptor beta chain was recovered during a study of cytomegalovirus exposure and HLA in healthy donors. About the research overall: Ancestry clustering placed 81% of roughly 410 genotyped donors in the Caucasian-associated cluster.

In the PCR, 60 Vbeta and 13 Jbeta primers were used. The data were produced by immunoSEQ multiplex PCR, yet TCRdb's version contains in-frame clones alone and is incomplete. The data hold about 130,000 clones, with about 80% observed a single time. On this clone itself: Its antigen is still unknown.

Regarding the study as a whole: TCR beta V- and J-gene trimming was later associated with a missense DCLRE1C variant. Generally TCR sequences proved uncommon, though certain public TCRs appeared in numerous donors. Across all donors, roughly uniform sequencing depth was an assumption of the presence/absence analyses.

The CDR3 runs 15 residues. Germline loops: CDR1 ENHRY, CDR2 SYGVKD. V lost 3 bases and J lost 5; bases outside the gene matches: 7. Specimen: PBMCs. The chain carries TRBV10-3 and TRBJ2-1; 7 bases are shared with TRBD2. The receptor was isolated from a man aged 25-40 years in good health and CMV-seropositive. CDR3 DNA: TGTGCCATCAGTGATCCAGCGGGGACCGACAATGAGCAGTTCTTC. Residues: CAISDPAGTDNEQFF.